This T cell receptor beta chain comes out of a study of blood T cells in healthy people across ages. The CDR3 has 12 amino acids. Germline assignment: CDR1 SGHNT and CDR2 YENEEA. As to this clonotype: One junction end does not reproduce the germline sequence, and a read error may be involved.

Combining a sample-barcoded 5' primer with a J-beta primer mix, a second PCR ran for roughly 7 to 11 cycles. TCRdb ran MiXCR on the 5' RACE reads and lists one entry per CDR3 protein. The sample records more than 900,000 distinct CDR3 sequences, about 27% being singletons. These data also formed part of another study, on T cells of mothers and their children. From that second work: Each mother yielded more than 10 million TCR beta CDR3 reads. Each child yielded millions of reads.

The sample taken for sequencing was blood. V and J are TRBV11-3 and TRBJ2-3; D remains ambiguous. This clonotype was sampled from a woman aged 35 to 49 in good health. CDR3 residues: CASSPRTDTRYF. In DNA form, the CDR3 reads TGTGCCAGCAGCCCTAGAACAGATACGCGGTATTTT.